One sample yielded the 10 T cell receptor beta chains listed below, sequenced in a study of cytomegalovirus exposure and HLA in healthy donors. 60 Vbeta and 13 Jbeta primers were used in PCR. Here immunoSEQ multiplex PCR was the method, and the copy in TCRdb shows in-frame clones only, minus some. The data contain roughly 140,000 clones, approximately 72% of them singletons. The sample comprised PBMCs. The receptors were gathered from a man aged 40-49 years in good health and CMV-seronegative.

The chain combines TRBV5-6 with TRBJ1-2; the D gene is possibly TRBD1 (5 bases). The CDR3 covers 14 residues. Germline V lookup: CDR1 SGHDT, CDR2 YYEEEE. With 4 bases removed from V and 7 bases from J, the gap between germline ends came to 17 bases. In DNA, the CDR3 is TGTGCCAGCAGCAGGACAACTTTTACCGCTGGCTACACCTTC. Protein product: CASSRTTFTAGYTF.

V is TRBV9 and J is TRBJ2-3, with D perhaps TRBD1 (6 bases). Germline V gene sequence: CDR1 SGDLS, CDR2 YYNGEE. This CDR3 is built from 13 residues. V was pared by 1 base and J by 6 bases, with 9 bases between. The CDR3 coding sequence is TGTGCCAGCAGCGTACAGGGGTGGGATACGCAGTATTTT. Protein: CASSVQGWDTQYF.

The V gene is TRBV5-8, the J gene TRBJ2-5; possible D gene TRBD2, 6 bases. The length of the CDR3 is 14 residues. V lost 4 bases to trimming and J lost 2 bases, with 12 bases between them. Germline CDR1 reads SGHTS; CDR2 reads YDEGEE. CDR3 sequence: CASSGGWGQETQYF. CDR3 DNA: TGTGCCAGCAGCGGGGGGTGGGGGCAAGAGACCCAGTACTTC.

On this clone itself: One end of the junction varies from germline; a read error may be responsible. The V gene is TRBV9, the J gene TRBJ2-6; tentatively, D is TRBD2 (7 bases). The CDR3 is made up of 15 amino acids. Germline V gives CDR1 SGDLS, CDR2 YYNGEE. CDR3 loop: CASSRGGAGANVLPF. In DNA form, the CDR3 reads TGTGCCAGCAGCAGGGGGGGGGCAGGGGCCAACGTCCTGCCTTTC.

This clone has only a few counts. The V and J genes are TRBV5-1 and TRBJ2-4; D perhaps matches TRBD1 (5 bases). The CDR3 totals 16 residues. Germline-derived CDR1 and CDR2 are SGHRS and YFSETQ. The V end lost 4 bases, the J end lost 1 base, and 15 bases lay between the germline ends. The CDR3 loop reads CASSRTPTDAKNIQYF. The DNA for the CDR3 is TGCGCCAGCAGCCGGACCCCGACAGATGCCAAAAACATTCAGTACTTC.

The chain links TRBV2 to TRBJ2-7; 8 bases agree with TRBD1. Germline V lookup: CDR1 SNHLY, CDR2 FYNNEI. Germline trimming cut 11 bases from V and 4 bases from J; bases unmatched to any gene: 10. The CDR3 is 13 amino acids. Written as DNA, the CDR3 is TGTGCCGGAATACAGGGGGGAAAGTACGAGCAGTACTTC. Translation: CAGIQGGKYEQYF.

This rearrangement joins TRBV15 to TRBJ2-7, with 9 bases lining up with TRBD1. Germline V lookup: CDR1 LNHNV, CDR2 YYDKDF (reference sequence). CDR3 length equals 16 residues. V was clipped by 3 bases and J by 1 base; unmatched bases: 7. Here the CDR3 reads CATSSAQGAVSYEQYF. Here the CDR3 DNA reads TGTGCCACCAGCAGCGCACAGGGGGCGGTATCCTACGAGCAGTACTTC.

In DNA form, the CDR3 reads TGTGCCAGCAGTTTACGAGGGGGCGGTCAGCCCCAGCATTTT. Protein sequence: CASSLRGGGQPQHF. V and J are TRBV28 and TRBJ1-5, with TRBD1 identical over 7 bases. The length of the CDR3 is 14 residues. The V and J ends lost 2 bases and 6 bases, in that order; junction bases with no gene match: 4. Germline values: CDR1 MDHEN, CDR2 SYDVKM.

Comments on this clone: An end of the junction does not agree with germline; a read error may underlie this. This chain connects TRBV5-4 to TRBJ1-2, with D unresolved. The V gene's germline CDR1 is SGHNT and CDR2 YYREEE (reference sequence). The CDR3 runs 13 residues. The CDR3 DNA follows: TGTGCCAGCAGCTTGTCGGGTCCCTATGGCTACCCCTTC. This sequence encodes CASSLSGPYGYPF.

This chain joins TRBV5-5 and TRBJ2-1; TRBD2 matches at 7 bases. The CDR3 extends over 16 amino acids. Germline CDR1 and CDR2: SGHKS and YYEKEE (reference sequence). Trimming removed 2 bases from V and 6 bases from J; junction bases left unmatched: 11. CDR3 in amino acids: CASSFSDGGSINEQFF. The CDR3 region has the DNA TGTGCCAGCAGCTTCTCGGACGGGGGGTCCATCAATGAGCAGTTCTTC.